The 27 T cell receptor beta chains presented below share a single source sample, sequenced in a study of T cells in Graves' hyperthyroidism and ophthalmopathy. Amplified TCR beta CDR3 regions derived from RNA transcripts. Carried out on the TCR CDR3, a first-round RT-PCR used the HTBI primer set. A single record per CDR3 protein comes from TCRdb applying MiXCR to the multiplex PCR reads. The sample includes more than 550,000 distinct CDR3 sequences, 18% of them seen just once. The sequenced material came from blood. All receptors come from a woman aged 50 to 60 with Graves' hyperthyroidism that later progressed to Graves' ophthalmopathy.

This clonotype was seen only a few times. The V call is TRBV19, the J call TRBJ1-6; possibly TRBD1 for D (6 bases). Germline-derived CDR1 and CDR2 are LNHDA and SQIVND (reference sequence). Trimming shortened V by 5 bases and J by 7 bases, and 12 bases separated the two germline ends. The CDR3 runs 14 residues. The CDR3 nucleotides read TGTGCCAGTAGTTGGGGGGCTCCAAATTCACCCCTCCACTTT. Residues: CASSWGAPNSPLHF.

A few counts support this clonotype. This rearrangement joins TRBV19 to TRBJ1-6; 7 nucleotides match TRBD1. The CDR3 is 14 residues long. J was trimmed by 7 bases and V by 6 bases; bases with no gene match: 6. CDR1 and CDR2 from the germline V gene are LNHDA and SQIVND (reference sequence). The CDR3 DNA is TGTGCCAGTAGCTCAGGGGGAAGGAATTCACCCCTCCACTTT. Amino acids: CASSSGGRNSPLHF.

This clonotype was seen at least ten times. The chain couples TRBV18 to TRBJ2-1; 7 nucleotides match TRBD1. Germline CDR1 is KGHSH and CDR2 is LQKENI. Trimming cost V 5 bases and J 9 bases; bases outside gene matches: 4. CDR3 length: 12 amino acids. The CDR3 is CASSEQGLEQFF. Written as DNA, the CDR3 is TGTGCCAGCTCAGAACAGGGGCTTGAGCAGTTCTTC.

The chain employs TRBV27 and TRBJ1-1; the D gene is possibly TRBD1 (5 bases). The CDR3 extends over 16 amino acids. Germline CDR1 MNHEY, CDR2 SMNVEV (reference sequence). Trimming took off 1 base at V and 0 bases at J, with 12 bases between the two ends. CDR3 in DNA: TGTGCCAGCAGTTTATTGGGGGGTCGATTGAACACTGAAGCTTTCTTT. Its protein product is CASSLLGGRLNTEAFF.

This clonotype appeared a few times. The chain combines TRBV5-1 with TRBJ2-5, with TRBD2 matching 8 bases. Looked up from germline, CDR1 is SGHRS and CDR2 is YFSETQ. The ends lost 4 bases at V and 5 bases at J; junction bases unmatched: 7. The length of the CDR3 is 14 residues. CDR3 in DNA: TGCGCCAGCAGCAAGAGCGGGGGAGTCGAGACCCAGTACTTC. Amino acid sequence: CASSKSGGVETQYF.

The sample holds many counts of this clonotype. The J gene is TRBJ1-3, the V gene TRBV18, with 9 bases fitting TRBD1. There are 16 residues in the CDR3. After removal of 6 bases from V and 8 bases from J, the junction contained 14 bases not matched to a gene. Per the germline V gene, CDR1 is KGHSH and CDR2 is LQKENI. In DNA, the CDR3 is TGTGCCAGCTCGGAAAAGGGACCGGGACAGGGACACACCATATATTTT. Translated, it gives CASSEKGPGQGHTIYF.

Many counts were recorded for this clonotype. The chain is built from TRBV9 and TRBJ2-6; 8 bases are a match to TRBD2. With 0 bases clipped from V and 4 bases from J, the junction kept 6 bases outside the gene matches. The CDR3 sequence is 17 residues long. Germline V gene lookup returns CDR1 SGDLS and CDR2 YYNGEE. CDR3 amino acids: CASSVVRGGPGANVLTF. The CDR3 DNA is TGTGCCAGCAGCGTAGTCCGGGGGGGGCCCGGGGCCAACGTCCTGACTTTC.

This sequence joins TRBV7-9 and TRBJ2-5; D uncertain. The germline gives CDR1 SEHNR, CDR2 FQNEAQ (reference sequence). The CDR3 totals 14 residues. The ends were cut back, 3 bases at V and 2 bases at J, with 10 bases in the middle. This CDR3 reads CASSFETRQETQYF. CDR3 in DNA: TGTGCCAGCAGCTTTGAAACCCGACAAGAGACCCAGTACTTC.

This clonotype showed up many times. The chain joins TRBV2 to TRBJ2-2; no firm D call. Trimming cost V 5 bases and J 6 bases, with 19 bases left between them. The CDR3 is made up of 16 amino acids. Per the germline V gene, CDR1 is SNHLY and CDR2 is FYNNEI. The CDR3 DNA is TGTGCCAGCAGTCCCGAGACCGGCACGTTTGCCGGGGAGCTGTTTTTT. It is translated as CASSPETGTFAGELFF.

The table lists this clonotype with many counts. The J gene is TRBJ1-1, the V gene TRBV7-9; the match to TRBD1 covers 10 bases. Germline values: CDR1 SEHNR, CDR2 FQNEAQ (reference sequence). V lost 4 bases and J lost 1; bases outside the gene matches: 6. CDR3 length equals 16 residues. The CDR3 loop reads CASSSGQGWRNTEAFF. As DNA, the CDR3 is TGTGCCAGCAGCTCGGGACAGGGGTGGCGGAACACTGAAGCTTTCTTT.

This chain joins TRBV3-1 and TRBJ1-5, with a tentative D call TRBD1 (5 bases). The V gene's germline CDR1 is LGHDT and CDR2 YNNKEL (reference sequence). The CDR3 sequence is 15 residues long. V gave up 2 bases and J gave up 1 base, with 9 bases separating them. CDR3 nucleotide sequence: TGTGCCAGCAGCCAAAACAGGATCAGCAATCAGCCCCAGCATTTT. Protein: CASSQNRISNQPQHF.

A word on this clonotype: This may arise from a read error, as a much more abundant clone is one base away. V usage is TRBV5-5 and J usage is TRBJ1-2; D uncertain. Trimming cost V 3 bases and J 4 bases, with 4 bases left between them. CDR1 SGHKS and CDR2 YYEKEE come from the germline V gene (reference sequence). CDR3 length: 11 amino acids. This CDR3 is CASSYSYGYTF. DNA of the CDR3: TGTGCCAGCAGCTACAGCTATGGCTACACCTTC.

Ten or more counts support this clonotype. V and J are TRBV30 and TRBJ2-1; possible D gene TRBD1, 5 bases. Trimming removed 0 bases at V and 9 bases at J, with 15 bases between. CDR3 length: 14 residues. Germline assignment: CDR1 GTSNPN and CDR2 SVGIG (reference sequence). The DNA of the CDR3 is TGTGCCTGGAGTGTACTTGAAAGGGGAAGTGAGCAGTTCTTC. Translated: CAWSVLERGSEQFF.

The chain employs TRBV19 and TRBJ1-1; D possibly corresponds to TRBD1 (5 bases). Germline assignment: CDR1 LNHDA and CDR2 SQIVND (reference sequence). The CDR3 has 16 amino acids. Trimming removed 10 bases from V and 2 bases from J, with 23 bases in between. CDR3 in DNA: TGTGCCACCATCGGACGGAGAGGGGCCTCAAACACTGAAGCTTTCTTT. This gives the protein CATIGRRGASNTEAFF.

In its sample, this clonotype was seen many times. The CDR3 region is CASSSYRGDDNQPQHF. CDR3 nucleotides: TGTGCCAGCTCAAGTTATCGAGGGGATGACAATCAGCCCCAGCATTTT. The gene calls are TRBV18 and TRBJ1-5; perhaps TRBD1 as D (5 bases). This CDR3 region has 16 residues. Trimming removed 5 bases from V and 3 bases from J, with 17 bases in between. Germline V gene sequence: CDR1 KGHSH, CDR2 LQKENI.

This chain uses TRBV10-1 with TRBJ1-1; 8 positions agree with TRBD1. The V segment lost 6 bases and the J segment 1 base; nucleotides outside the gene matches: 13. The CDR3 has 17 amino acids. Germline assignment: CDR1 WNHNN and CDR2 SYGVQD (reference sequence). Written as DNA, the CDR3 is TGCGCCAGCAGCGACTCTTCTACCGGGACAGGGAACACTGAAGCTTTCTTT. As protein: CASSDSSTGTGNTEAFF.

This clonotype has just one count. The chain couples TRBV12-3 or TRBV12-4 to TRBJ2-7, with TRBD1 matching 7 bases. With V trimmed by 6 bases and J by 0 bases, 8 bases remained unmatched. This CDR3 is built from 15 residues. The CDR3 nucleotides read TGTGCCAGCAGCCCCGGACAGGCCAACTCCTACGAGCAGTACTTC. Its translation: CASSPGQANSYEQYF.

Ten or more counts support this clonotype. The genes are TRBV3-1 and TRBJ1-1, with 7 nucleotides matching TRBD1. This CDR3 is built from 13 residues. The V gene end was trimmed by 0 bases and the J gene end by 8 bases; junction bases not matched to a gene: 3. The germline CDR1 and CDR2 sequences are LGHDT and YNNKEL (reference sequence). CDR3 amino acids: CASSQEVQGEAFF. CDR3 coding DNA: TGTGCCAGCAGCCAAGAAGTACAGGGGGAAGCTTTCTTT. The variable domain in full, with the rest retrieved from reference TRBV3-1 and TRBJ1-1, is DTAVSQTPKYLVTQMGNDKSIKCEQNLGHDTMYWYKQDSKKFLKIMFSYNNKELIINETVPNRFSPKSPDKAHLNLHINSLELGDSAVYFCASSQEVQGEAFFGQGTRLTVV.

This clonotype was counted ten times or more. The V and J genes are TRBV12-3 or TRBV12-4 and TRBJ1-1, with D uncertain. Deletions cut 5 bases from V and 3 bases from J, with 13 bases between. The CDR3 sequence is 14 residues long. CDR3 sequence reads: CASSRSMGDTEAFF. In DNA form, the CDR3 reads TGTGCCAGCAGTCGCTCCATGGGCGACACTGAAGCTTTCTTT.

V gene TRBV15 combines with J gene TRBJ2-3; D call uncertain. This CDR3 comprises 14 residues. From germline, CDR1 is LNHNV and CDR2 YYDKDF (reference sequence). Deletions cut 1 base from V and 2 bases from J, with 7 bases between. The CDR3 bases are TGTGCCACCAGCAGAGTAGGTTCCACAGATACGCAGTATTTT. Encoded protein: CATSRVGSTDTQYF.

Points on this clonotype: A much bigger clone sits one base away, suggesting this may be a read error. The V call is TRBV7-9, the J call TRBJ2-7, with D hard to call. The CDR3 totals 14 residues. Germline V CDR1 and CDR2: SEHNR, FQNEAQ (reference sequence). The germline V and J ends were trimmed by 7 bases and 3 bases, with 16 bases remaining between them. This CDR3 is CASNGVGPYYEQYF. The CDR3 DNA follows: TGTGCCAGCAATGGGGTAGGGCCCTACTACGAGCAGTACTTC.

This clonotype was seen a handful of times. J is TRBJ1-1 and V is TRBV2, with D possibly being TRBD1 (6 bases). Trimming cost V 7 bases and J 4 bases, with 16 bases left between them. Germline values: CDR1 SNHLY, CDR2 FYNNEI. The CDR3 sequence is 14 residues long. As DNA, the CDR3 is TGTGCCAGCACCACTCAGGGGCTGGGCACTGAAGCTTTCTTT. This codes for CASTTQGLGTEAFF.

The rearrangement uses TRBV7-2 and TRBJ1-2; D is perhaps TRBD1 (5 bases). CDR1 SGHTA and CDR2 FQGNSA come from the germline V gene. This CDR3 contains 14 residues. With 4 bases removed from V and 4 bases from J, the gap between germline ends came to 13 bases. The CDR3 nucleotides are TGTGCCAGCAGCTCCGGACGGGACGGCTATGGCTACACCTTC. As protein: CASSSGRDGYGYTF.

This chain uses TRBV6-1 with TRBJ1-2; TRBD1 agrees at 7 bases. The CDR3 has 14 amino acids. Germline V CDR1 and CDR2: MNHNS, SASEGT. V trimming: 6 bases; J trimming: 2 bases; junction bases outside the gene matches: 6. CDR3 sequence: CASRPLDRNYGYTF. CDR3 DNA sequence: TGTGCCAGCAGACCTTTGGACAGGAACTATGGCTACACCTTC.

This clonotype was observed a handful of times. This sequence joins TRBV5-1 and TRBJ2-1; 9 nucleotides line up with TRBD2. Germline-derived CDR1 and CDR2 are SGHRS and YFSETQ. This CDR3 region has 16 residues. Unmatched junction bases numbered 7, after V lost 0 bases and J lost 6 bases. The CDR3 DNA sequence: TGCGCCAGCAGCTTGGTAGTGCGGGGGGGCTCCAATGAGCAGTTCTTC. Translated: CASSLVVRGGSNEQFF.

The table lists this clonotype with a few counts. V and J are TRBV19 and TRBJ1-5, with D maybe TRBD1 (6 bases). Germline CDR1 reads LNHDA; CDR2 reads SQIVND (reference sequence). V was trimmed by 6 bases and J by 10 bases, leaving 28 bases between them. There are 17 residues in the CDR3. The CDR3 is CASSPDSNRGRFSPQHF. The CDR3 DNA sequence: TGTGCCAGTAGCCCCGACTCTAACCGGGGGCGCTTTTCCCCCCAGCATTTT.

CDR3 loop: CASSLDGSRNNEQFF. The CDR3 nucleotides read TGTGCCAGCAGCTTGGACGGGAGCCGAAACAATGAGCAGTTCTTC. The chain carries TRBV5-4 and TRBJ2-1, with TRBD2 as a possible D gene (6 bases). CDR3 length: 15 amino acids. CDR1 is SGHNT and CDR2 is YYREEE in the germline V gene (reference sequence). V was trimmed by 0 bases and J by 5 bases, leaving 12 bases between them.